A selection of T cell receptor beta chains follows, all from one sample in a study of shared clonotypes between healthy human individuals. The protocol was immunoSEQ multiplex PCR, while the TCRdb copy is restricted to in-frame clones and leaves out a portion. The sample contains about 1 million clones, 60% to 80% of which appear only once. The source material was memory CD4+ T cells sorted from blood. The origin of the receptors is a man aged 18 to 29 in good health. Each CDR3 is given without its conserved first and last residue. The D gene is left open where the match is weak. Expanded clones are given a class, and other clones once, few, many or no size at all.

clone_size j_call d_call v_call cdr3_aa
few TRBJ2-1 NA TRBV13 ASSLPGQGYNEQF
once TRBJ1-1 TRBD1 TRBV6-6 ASSLTGGRNTEAF
NA TRBJ1-5 TRBD1 TRBV6-5 ASSPAQGNQPQH
few TRBJ1-2 TRBD1 TRBV28 ASRQGAQGYT
NA TRBJ1-2 NA TRBV5-1 ASSLDRDYGYT
NA TRBJ2-1 TRBD2 TRBV7-8 ASSSQLAGLNEQF
NA TRBJ2-5 NA TRBV2 ASRARTSLKETQY
NA TRBJ2-6 NA TRBV2 ASSEPVNGANVLT
once TRBJ2-3 NA TRBV7-9 ASTTQGQITDTQY
NA TRBJ1-2 NA TRBV28 ASSSVTNYGYT
NA TRBJ2-1 NA TRBV19 ASSIEGVNEQF
NA TRBJ2-7 NA TRBV30 AWSVRYEQY
NA TRBJ1-4 NA TRBV25-1 ASSEAGIRNEKLF
once TRBJ2-3 NA TRBV6-1 ASEPSLSGSDTQY
NA TRBJ1-3 NA TRBV7-6 ASSGDSGNTIY
NA TRBJ1-6 NA TRBV7-2 ASSSGSYNSPLH
NA TRBJ1-4 NA TRBV6-1 ASSDSGTLGKLF
NA TRBJ1-6 NA TRBV9 ASSVAVQNNSPLH
NA TRBJ1-2 TRBD1 TRBV10-3 AIRDRASADYGYT
few TRBJ1-1 NA TRBV2 ASRFKPPLTEAF
NA TRBJ2-7 TRBD2 TRBV4-1 ASSQGIAGDIYEQY
NA TRBJ2-7 NA TRBV6-5 ASSSPTSRSSYEQY
NA TRBJ1-2 NA TRBV7-2 ASSSPAENGYT
few TRBJ2-7 NA TRBV15 ATSRDRAGVGEQY
NA TRBJ1-2 NA TRBV7-2 ASSLGQGGYT
NA TRBJ2-7 TRBD2 TRBV11-2 ASSETAGVLSYEQY